Each of the 4 T cell receptor beta chains below was sequenced from the same sample in a study of T cell responses to AZD1222 COVID-19 vaccine. Repertoires were generated with immunoSEQ multiplex PCR, while TCRdb's copy carries only in-frame clones and drops some. Among around 140,000 clones, roughly 85% were seen once, and the ten largest hold less than 9.5%. The sample was peripheral blood, taken 28 days after the second dose of the MenACWY control vaccine. These receptors were obtained from an adult who received the MenACWY meningococcal vaccine as a control.

The sample holds a few counts of this clone. The J gene is TRBJ2-2, the V gene TRBV3-1 (or the pseudogene TRBV3-2), with D possibly being TRBD2 (5 bases). Trimming cost V 0 bases and J 8 bases, with 13 bases left between them. CDR3 length equals 15 residues. Germline V gene data show CDR1 as LGHDT and CDR2 as YNNKEL (reference sequence). The CDR3: CASSQDWRARGELFF. The CDR3 nucleotides read TGTGCCAGCAGCCAAGATTGGCGGGCGCGAGGGGAGCTGTTTTTT.

The chain combines TRBV11-2 with TRBJ1-1; D is perhaps TRBD1 (5 bases). Trimming cost V 7 bases and J 0 bases, with 15 bases left between them. The CDR3 covers 15 residues. CDR1 and CDR2 from the germline V gene are SGHAT and FQNNGV. This chain's CDR3 is CASTVFQGLNTEAFF. In nucleotides, the CDR3 is TGTGCCAGCACCGTATTCCAGGGATTGAACACTGAAGCTTTCTTT.

The CDR3 reads CASSIRPGYGYTF. The CDR3 DNA sequence: TGTGCCAGTAGCATCCGGCCAGGCTATGGCTACACCTTC. J is TRBJ1-2 and V is TRBV19; D is unclear. V lost 6 bases and J lost 4, with 12 bases in between. This CDR3 is 13 amino acids long. Germline V gene data show CDR1 as LNHDA and CDR2 as SQIVND (reference sequence).

This rearrangement joins TRBV19 to TRBJ2-4; no clear D. Trimming pared 6 bases from V and 12 bases from J, leaving 18 bases between. The CDR3 sequence is 13 residues long. Germline V CDR1 and CDR2: LNHDA, SQIVND (reference sequence). The CDR3 DNA is TGTGCCAGTAGCAGTACTGATATGGTTGGTCAGTACTTC. It encodes CASSSTDMVGQYF.